This TCR beta chain was retrieved from a study of T cells in Graves' hyperthyroidism and ophthalmopathy. RNA transcripts yielded amplified TCR beta CDR3 regions. With the HTBI primer set, the TCR CDR3 went through a first round of RT-PCR. TCRdb reprocessed the multiplex PCR reads via MiXCR and lists one record per CDR3 protein. This table has approximately 400,000 distinct CDR3 sequences, roughly 15% appearing once. This clonotype was detected many times. From germline, CDR1 is SNHLY and CDR2 FYNNEI. The CDR3 is made up of 14 amino acids. V gave up 1 base and J gave up 4 bases, with 8 bases separating them.

The source of this sequence is a woman in her twenties or thirties with Graves' ophthalmopathy. The rearrangement joins TRBV2 to TRBJ1-5; D remains unclear. Sequenced: blood. The CDR3 DNA reads TGTGCCAGCAGTGAAGGTTGGGATAATCAGCCCCAGCATTTT. Its translation: CASSEGWDNQPQHF.